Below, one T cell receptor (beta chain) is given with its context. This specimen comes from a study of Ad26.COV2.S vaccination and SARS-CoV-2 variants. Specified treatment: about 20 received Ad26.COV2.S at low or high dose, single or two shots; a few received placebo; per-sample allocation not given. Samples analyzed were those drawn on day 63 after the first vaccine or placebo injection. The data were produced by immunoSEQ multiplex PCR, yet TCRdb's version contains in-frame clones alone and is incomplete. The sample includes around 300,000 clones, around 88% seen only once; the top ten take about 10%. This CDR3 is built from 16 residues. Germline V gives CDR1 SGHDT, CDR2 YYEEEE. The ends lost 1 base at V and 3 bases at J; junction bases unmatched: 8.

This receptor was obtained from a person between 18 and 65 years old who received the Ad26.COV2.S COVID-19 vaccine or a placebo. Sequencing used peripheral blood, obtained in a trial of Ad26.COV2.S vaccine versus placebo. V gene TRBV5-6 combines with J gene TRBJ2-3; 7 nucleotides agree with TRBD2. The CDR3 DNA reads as TGTGCCAGCAGCTTGCGAGGGAGGGCCGTGACAGATACGCAGTATTTT. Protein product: CASSLRGRAVTDTQYF.